One and the same sample provided the 26 T cell receptor beta chains below, sequenced in a study of cytomegalovirus exposure and HLA in healthy donors. PCR used 60 Vbeta primers and 13 Jbeta primers. Clones were sequenced by immunoSEQ multiplex PCR, and TCRdb holds only the in-frame ones, with some missing. The data show 150,000 to 200,000 clones, with about 77% seen just once and around 6.1% held by the top ten. Material: PBMCs. The source is a woman aged 25 to 39 in good health and CMV-seropositive.

This clone has just one count. This chain uses TRBV25-1 with TRBJ2-7, with 7 bases fitting TRBD2. Germline-derived CDR1 and CDR2 are MGHDK and SYGVNS. The CDR3 is 17 residues long. V was clipped by 10 bases and J by 3 bases; unmatched bases: 21. CDR3 DNA sequence: TGTGCCAACCCAAACCGGGACTATGGGATGGACGACTACGAGCAGTACTTC. Its protein product is CANPNRDYGMDDYEQYF.

The chain uses TRBV6-5 and TRBJ1-1; no clear D. The CDR3 sequence is 15 residues long. Trimming took 7 bases from V and 0 from J, leaving 15 bases between them. Per germline, CDR1 MNHEY and CDR2 SVGAGI. The CDR3 nucleotides read TGTGCCAGCACCGCAGTGGCGGGGATGAACACTGAAGCTTTCTTT. It codes for CASTAVAGMNTEAFF.

The chain employs TRBV19 and TRBJ1-5; 7 nucleotides line up with TRBD1. The germline V gene has CDR1 LNHDA and CDR2 SQIVND (reference sequence). The V segment lost 5 bases and the J segment 1 base; nucleotides outside the gene matches: 8. This CDR3 has 16 amino acids. CDR3 protein: CASSLTGTVSNQPQHF. CDR3 coding DNA: TGTGCCAGTAGTTTAACCGGGACAGTAAGCAATCAGCCCCAGCATTTT.

The chain links TRBV11-2 to TRBJ2-7; 8 positions match TRBD1. The CDR3 extends over 14 amino acids. Trimming removed 5 bases from V and 2 bases from J; junction bases left unmatched: 5. The germline V gene encodes CDR1 SGHAT and CDR2 FQNNGV. Here the CDR3 reads CASSLGTGAYEQYF. The CDR3 nucleotides are TGTGCCAGCAGCCTCGGGACAGGTGCCTACGAGCAGTACTTC. The complete variable domain, with remaining parts taken from reference TRBV11-2 and TRBJ2-7, reads EAGVAQSPRYKIIEKRQSVAFWCNPISGHATLYWYQQILGQGPKLLIQFQNNGVVDDSQLPKDRFSAERLKGVDSTLKIQPAKLEDSAVYLCASSLGTGAYEQYFGPGTRLTVT.

The V gene is TRBV6-5, the J gene TRBJ1-6; 11 bases fit TRBD1. Germline CDR1 and CDR2: MNHEY and SVGAGI. V lost 7 bases to trimming and J lost 13 bases; unmatched junction nucleotides: 6. The CDR3 totals 13 residues. The CDR3 DNA follows: TGTGCCAGCAACCGGGACAGGGGGACTCCCCTCCACTTT. Translation: CASNRDRGTPLHF.

The rearrangement uses TRBV4-2 and TRBJ2-3; D gene unclear. V gave up 0 bases and J gave up 2 bases, with 15 bases separating them. This CDR3 contains 17 residues. CDR1 and CDR2 (germline): LGHNA, YNFKEQ. The DNA for the CDR3 is TGTGCCAGCAGCCAAGACCGTGGGCAGACGATCACAGATACGCAGTATTTT. Translation: CASSQDRGQTITDTQYF.

The J gene is TRBJ2-5, the V gene TRBV27, with a weak D call TRBD2 (6 bases). Germline CDR1 MNHEY, CDR2 SMNVEV (reference sequence). V was shortened by 3 bases and J by 5 bases, with 10 bases between the two germline ends. This CDR3 is built from 13 residues. This CDR3 reads CASSFERAETQYF. CDR3 nucleotides: TGTGCCAGCAGTTTTGAGCGGGCGGAGACCCAGTACTTC.

The chain couples TRBV7-2 to TRBJ2-7; D is unresolved. Germline V gene sequence: CDR1 SGHTA, CDR2 FQGNSA. The CDR3 covers 14 residues. V was clipped by 5 bases and J by 3 bases, with 14 bases between them. The CDR3, as DNA: TGTGCCAGCAGCCGCCCGGTAACGGGCTACGAGCAGTACTTC. Its protein is CASSRPVTGYEQYF.

The chain recombines TRBV4-2 with TRBJ1-1; 7 nucleotides align to TRBD1. This CDR3 region has 17 residues. Germline values: CDR1 LGHNA, CDR2 YNFKEQ. The J segment lost 1 base and the V segment lost 1 base, leaving 9 bases of the junction unmatched. CDR3 sequence reads: CASSQGDRADANTEAFF. DNA for the CDR3: TGTGCCAGCAGCCAAGGCGACAGGGCGGATGCGAACACTGAAGCTTTCTTT.

The chain couples TRBV7-2 to TRBJ1-1; 9 nucleotides agree with TRBD1. The CDR3 runs 13 residues. The J segment lost 9 bases and the V segment lost 5 bases, leaving 7 bases of the junction unmatched. CDR1 is SGHTA and CDR2 is FQGNSA in the germline V gene. CDR3 sequence (DNA): TGTGCCAGCAGCCTCGGGGACAGGGACAAAGCTTTCTTT. This translates into CASSLGDRDKAFF.

This chain uses TRBV13 with TRBJ2-2; TRBD2 matches at 15 bases. CDR3 size: 18 residues. V shed 6 bases, J shed 2 bases, and the junction held 7 bases outside the gene matches. The germline V gene has CDR1 PRHDT and CDR2 FYEKMQ (reference sequence). The CDR3 region is CASSFGLAGGRNTGELFF. The CDR3 DNA is TGTGCCAGCAGTTTCGGACTAGCGGGAGGGAGAAACACCGGGGAGCTGTTTTTT.

The chain is built from TRBV9 and TRBJ1-6; D uncertain. This CDR3 contains 15 residues. Germline CDR1 and CDR2: SGDLS and YYNGEE. Trimming shortened V by 4 bases and J by 10 bases, and 18 bases separated the two germline ends. The CDR3 here is CASSLHPGKQSPLHF. CDR3 DNA sequence: TGTGCCAGCAGCCTCCATCCAGGTAAACAATCACCCCTCCACTTT. Filled out from reference TRBV9 and TRBJ1-6, the complete variable domain reads DSGVTQTPKHLITATGQRVTLRCSPRSGDLSVYWYQQSLDQGLQFLIQYYNGEERAKGNILERFSAQQFPDLHSELNLSSLELGDSALYFCASSLHPGKQSPLHFGNGTRLTVT.

This clone was found once. The chain recombines TRBV7-9 with TRBJ2-3, with D tentatively TRBD2 (5 bases). The CDR3 runs 14 residues. From germline, CDR1 is SEHNR and CDR2 FQNEAQ (reference sequence). Trimming took 2 bases from V and 2 from J, leaving 8 bases between them. CDR3 in amino acids: CASSLSGPTDTQYF. The DNA for the CDR3 is TGTGCCAGCAGCTTAAGCGGACCCACAGATACGCAGTATTTT.

The chain couples TRBV27 to TRBJ2-3; 10 nucleotides line up with TRBD2. The CDR3 extends over 16 amino acids. V lost 7 bases to trimming and J lost 2 bases; unmatched junction nucleotides: 9. Germline V CDR1 and CDR2: MNHEY, SMNVEV (reference sequence). CDR3 protein: CASTPLAGESTDTQYF. Here the CDR3 DNA reads TGTGCCAGCACCCCCCTAGCGGGGGAATCCACAGATACGCAGTATTTT.

V usage is TRBV4-3 and J usage is TRBJ2-1; perhaps TRBD2 as D (6 bases). V dropped 0 bases and J dropped 4 bases, with 7 bases sitting between them. The CDR3 is made up of 14 amino acids. Germline CDR1 LGHNA, CDR2 YSLEER. The CDR3 sequence is CASSQDLAYNEQFF. The DNA of the CDR3 is TGCGCCAGCAGCCAAGATCTAGCGTACAATGAGCAGTTCTTC.

Notes on this clone: Other DNA sequences from this sample encode an identical CDR3 as well. The chain employs TRBV27 and TRBJ2-1, with 10 positions matching TRBD1. The germline V gene encodes CDR1 MNHEY and CDR2 SMNVEV (reference sequence). This CDR3 has 15 amino acids. V shed 4 bases and J 3 bases; nucleotides not matched to a gene: 3. This chain's CDR3 is CASSSRDRGYNEQFF. Written as DNA, the CDR3 is TGTGCCAGCAGTTCAAGGGACAGGGGCTACAATGAGCAGTTCTTC.

The V call is TRBV6-5, the J call TRBJ1-1; D unresolved. CDR3 size: 10 residues. The V end was cut by 9 bases, the J end by 5 bases, with 7 bases between. From germline, CDR1 is MNHEY and CDR2 SVGAGI. The CDR3 loop reads CASFGTEAFF. The CDR3 nucleotides read TGTGCCAGTTTCGGGACTGAAGCTTTCTTT.

V usage is TRBV19 and J usage is TRBJ2-1, with D maybe TRBD2 (5 bases). In germline, CDR1 is LNHDA, CDR2 SQIVND (reference sequence). The CDR3 runs to 15 residues. Trimming removed 6 bases from V and 6 bases from J, with 18 bases in between. CDR3 sequence: CASSPGLILINEQFF. CDR3 sequence (DNA): TGTGCCAGTAGCCCGGGGTTGATATTAATCAATGAGCAGTTCTTC.

This sequence joins TRBV9 and TRBJ2-7, with TRBD2 as a possible D gene (6 bases). The germline CDR1 and CDR2 sequences are SGDLS and YYNGEE. This CDR3 has 17 residues. V was trimmed by 4 bases and J by 6 bases, leaving 26 bases between them. The CDR3 reads CASSHGKGSGDRGEQYF. In DNA form, the CDR3 reads TGTGCCAGCAGCCATGGGAAGGGTAGCGGAGATAGGGGCGAGCAGTACTTC.

The chain recombines TRBV4-2 with TRBJ2-1; possibly TRBD1 for D (5 bases). The CDR3 length is 15 residues. The V and J ends lost 1 base and 2 bases respectively, with 9 bases between them. The V gene's germline CDR1 is LGHNA and CDR2 YNFKEQ. The CDR3 nucleotides read TGTGCCAGCAGCCAAGGACAGACCACCTACAATGAGCAGTTCTTC. Amino acid sequence: CASSQGQTTYNEQFF.

This clone occurred once. The chain joins TRBV4-2 to TRBJ2-7; 11 bases agree with TRBD1. V lost 4 bases, J lost 7 bases, and 9 bases stayed unmatched. Germline CDR1 is LGHNA and CDR2 is YNFKEQ. This CDR3 has 15 residues. The CDR3 loop is CASSPPGQGALEQYF. The CDR3 DNA follows: TGTGCCAGCAGCCCCCCCGGACAGGGGGCGTTAGAGCAGTACTTC.

The V gene is TRBV19, the J gene TRBJ2-2; no firm D call. Trimming stripped 0 bases from V and 3 bases from J, with 17 bases between. CDR1 is LNHDA, CDR2 SQIVND, per germline (reference sequence). The CDR3 extends over 18 amino acids. The CDR3 spells CASSIDTVARLYTGELFF. In DNA form, the CDR3 reads TGTGCCAGTAGTATAGATACCGTCGCTAGGTTATACACCGGGGAGCTGTTTTTT.

The chain is built from TRBV7-3 and TRBJ1-4; D remains unclear. The CDR3 runs 13 residues. Per germline, CDR1 SGHTA and CDR2 FQGTGA. V was shortened by 3 bases and J by 8 bases, with 10 bases between the two germline ends. The CDR3: CASSFRPGEKLFF. For the CDR3, the DNA is TGTGCCAGCAGCTTCCGGCCGGGGGAAAAACTGTTTTTT. Filled out from reference TRBV7-3 and TRBJ1-4, the complete variable domain reads GAGVSQTPSNKVTEKGKYVELRCDPISGHTALYWYRQSLGQGPEFLIYFQGTGAADDSGLPNDRFFAVRPEGSVSTLKIQRTERGDSAVYLCASSFRPGEKLFFGSGTQLSVL.

V is TRBV5-8 and J is TRBJ2-1; D ambiguous. The V gene's germline CDR1 is SGHTS and CDR2 YDEGEE. This CDR3 spans 14 amino acids. Trimming left V 7 bases short and J 2 bases short, with 13 bases between. The CDR3 DNA is TGTGCCAGCTCAAGCCCATTACCCTACAATGAGCAGTTCTTC. This sequence encodes CASSSPLPYNEQFF.

The V call is TRBV6-6, the J call TRBJ2-7, with TRBD1 matching over 7 bases. Unmatched junction bases numbered 6, after V lost 5 bases and J lost 2 bases. This CDR3 is built from 14 residues. Germline V lookup: CDR1 MNHNY, CDR2 SVGAGI (reference sequence). Written as DNA, the CDR3 is TGTGCCAGCAGTAGGACAGGATTAACCTACGAGCAGTACTTC. It specifies CASSRTGLTYEQYF.

The chain combines TRBV19 with TRBJ2-1; 8 bases fit TRBD2. The CDR3 consists of 16 residues. The germline V gene encodes CDR1 LNHDA and CDR2 SQIVND (reference sequence). V lost 1 base to trimming and J lost 4 bases; unmatched junction nucleotides: 6. CDR3: CASSIGSGKVYNEQFF. The CDR3 nucleotides are TGTGCCAGTAGTATAGGTAGCGGGAAGGTATACAATGAGCAGTTCTTC.